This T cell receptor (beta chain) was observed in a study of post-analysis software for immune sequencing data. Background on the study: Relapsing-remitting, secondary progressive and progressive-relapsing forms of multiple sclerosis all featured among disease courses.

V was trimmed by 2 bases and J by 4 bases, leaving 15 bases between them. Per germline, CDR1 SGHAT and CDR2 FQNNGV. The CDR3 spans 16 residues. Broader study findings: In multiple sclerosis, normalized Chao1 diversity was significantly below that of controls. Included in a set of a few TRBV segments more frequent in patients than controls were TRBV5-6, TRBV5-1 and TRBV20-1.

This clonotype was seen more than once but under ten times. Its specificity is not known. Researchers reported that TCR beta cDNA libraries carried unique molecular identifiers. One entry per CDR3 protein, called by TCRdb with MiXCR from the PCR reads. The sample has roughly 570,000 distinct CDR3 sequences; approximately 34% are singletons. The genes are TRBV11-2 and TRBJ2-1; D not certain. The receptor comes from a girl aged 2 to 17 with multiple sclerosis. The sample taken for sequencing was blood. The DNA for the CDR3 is TGTGCCAGCAGCTTATGGAGCCAGGAGCTTTACAATGAGCAGTTCTTC. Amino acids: CASSLWSQELYNEQFF.